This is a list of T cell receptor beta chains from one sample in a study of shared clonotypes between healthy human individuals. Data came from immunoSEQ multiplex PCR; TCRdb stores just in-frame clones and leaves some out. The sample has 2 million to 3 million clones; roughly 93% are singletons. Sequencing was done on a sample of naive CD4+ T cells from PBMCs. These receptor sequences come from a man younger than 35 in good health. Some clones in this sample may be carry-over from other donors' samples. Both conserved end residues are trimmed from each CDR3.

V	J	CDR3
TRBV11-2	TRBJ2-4	ASRADANIQY
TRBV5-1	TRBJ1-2	ASSVAQSYGYT
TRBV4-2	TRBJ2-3	ASSQSQGTSRSTDTQY
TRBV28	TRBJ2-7	ASMALSPYEQY
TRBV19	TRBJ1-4	ASNQRPEKLF
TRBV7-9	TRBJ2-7	ASSRPGLVSEQY
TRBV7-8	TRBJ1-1	ASSLLGGDRAHTEAF
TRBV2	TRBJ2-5	ASSGGAQETQY
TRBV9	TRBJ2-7	ASSVGLADHSYEQY
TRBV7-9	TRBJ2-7	ASSPPPGQGGYEQY
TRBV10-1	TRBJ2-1	ATSPASGNEQF
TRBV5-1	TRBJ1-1	ASEKGENTEAF
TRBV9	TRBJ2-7	ASSVAGETYEQY
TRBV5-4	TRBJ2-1	ATQSGPGYNEQF
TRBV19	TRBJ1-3	ASSTPAPGGGNTIY
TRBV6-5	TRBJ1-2	AISVPGQGDQGYT
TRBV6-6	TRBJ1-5	ASASGTGGNQPQH
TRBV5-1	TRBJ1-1	ASSESQGVGAF
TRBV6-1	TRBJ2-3	ASSAAGKEDTQY
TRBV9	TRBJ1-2	ASSAVTYGYT
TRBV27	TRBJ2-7	ASSFAVTCEQY
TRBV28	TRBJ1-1	ASSQQRNTEAF
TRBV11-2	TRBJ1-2	ASSPVVTGSGYT
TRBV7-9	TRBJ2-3	ASSKGAGGGGTDTQY
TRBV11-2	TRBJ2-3	ASSLQVMQY
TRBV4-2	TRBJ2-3	ASSQGTSGSTDTQY
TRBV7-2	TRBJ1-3	ASSLGPPAGLSGNTIY
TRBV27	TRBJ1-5	ASSPSGTGILGQPQH
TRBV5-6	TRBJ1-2	ASSPALGTDNYGYT
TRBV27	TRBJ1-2	ASSPYRQGGNYGYT
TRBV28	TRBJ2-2	ASSLMGELF
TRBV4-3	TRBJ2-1	ASSQPGQGWYGQF
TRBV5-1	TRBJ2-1	ASSLGSTTYNEQF
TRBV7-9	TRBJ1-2	ASSLFQTGDGYT
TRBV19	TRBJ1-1	ASSTNTGGMNTEAF
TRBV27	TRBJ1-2	ASSPGSLGGYT
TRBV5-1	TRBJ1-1	ASSLEPGEGAF
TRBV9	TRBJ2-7	ASSLMSYSYEQY
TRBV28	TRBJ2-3	ASSPEWGADTQY
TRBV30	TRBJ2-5	AGVYRGQETQY
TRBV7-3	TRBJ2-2	ASSSLGLSNVGELF
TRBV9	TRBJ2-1	ASSVGGGSSYNEQF
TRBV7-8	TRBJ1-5	ASSSGQNNQPQH
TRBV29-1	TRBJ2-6	SVPRDRVAVAGANVLT
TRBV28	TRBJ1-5	ASGITGQPQH
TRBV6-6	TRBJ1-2	ASSYYEDGYT
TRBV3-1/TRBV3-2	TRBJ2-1	DSDGEQF
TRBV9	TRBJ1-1	ASSVDAGGKNTEAF
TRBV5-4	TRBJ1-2	ASSWDKAYGYT
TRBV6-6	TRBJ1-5	ASSQTGGQPQH
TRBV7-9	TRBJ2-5	ASSPWTGGGETQY
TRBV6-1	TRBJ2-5	ASSERTDRMRGETQY
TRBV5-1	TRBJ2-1	ASSFLAGAYNEQF
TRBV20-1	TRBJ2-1	SANQAYEQF